The 6 T cell receptor beta chains below all came from one sample that was sequenced in a study of human T cells and chemical hapten exposure. Time point reported: healthy volunteer bleed at 6 weeks. The study extracted total RNA from unfractionated whole blood. TCRdb recomputed calls from the RACE reads with MiXCR, one row per CDR3 protein. The top ten clones hold 3% to 3.5% of a sample with 55,000 to 75,000 distinct CDR3 sequences, approximately 6.5% of them seen once. The sample taken for sequencing was whole blood. The receptor source for this set is a female donor in good health. Some clones in this sample may be carry-over from other donors' samples.

In its sample, this clonotype was seen many times. The CDR3 DNA sequence: TGTGCCAGCAGAGGTACAGGGGAGTGGCAAGCTTTCTTT. It codes for CASRGTGEWQAFF. The V and J genes are TRBV28 and TRBJ1-1; 7 nucleotides line up with TRBD1. Looked up from germline, CDR1 is MDHEN and CDR2 is SYDVKM. The CDR3 loop spans 13 amino acids. Trimming at V came to 6 bases and at J to 9 bases, leaving 10 bases not matched to a gene.

This clonotype has a count of ten or more. J is TRBJ2-7 and V is TRBV10-3; D unclear. This CDR3 region has 13 residues. Trimming cost V 2 bases and J 2 bases, with 7 bases left between them. Germline CDR1 is ENHRY and CDR2 is SYGVKD. The CDR3 coding sequence is TGTGCCATCAGTGAGGGGGAACCCTACGAGCAGTACTTC. Translated: CAISEGEPYEQYF.

The sample holds many counts of this clonotype. The chain has TRBV2 and TRBJ2-3, with D perhaps matching TRBD2 (5 bases). With 7 bases removed from V and 0 bases from J, the gap between germline ends came to 8 bases. The CDR3 contains 13 residues. CDR1 and CDR2 (germline): SNHLY, FYNNEI. CDR3 nucleotides: TGTGCCAGCAAACCTAGCAGCACAGATACGCAGTATTTT. Translated, it gives CASKPSSTDTQYF.

Many counts were recorded for this clonotype. The CDR3 sequence: CASSLVLRGITSTDTQYF. The CDR3 DNA reads as TGCGCCAGCAGCTTGGTACTTAGAGGGATCACGAGCACAGATACGCAGTATTTT. V gene TRBV5-1 combines with J gene TRBJ2-3; tentatively, D is TRBD2 (5 bases). Germline CDR1 SGHRS, CDR2 YFSETQ. CDR3 length equals 18 residues. Trimming left V 0 bases short and J 0 bases short, with 17 bases between.

This rearrangement joins TRBV20-1 to TRBJ1-4; possibly TRBD1 for D (6 bases). The germline V gene has CDR1 DFQATT and CDR2 SNEGSKA (reference sequence). V was trimmed by 1 base and J by 7 bases, leaving 13 bases between them. The CDR3 is 14 residues long. The CDR3: CSARGSGAGEKLFF. DNA of the CDR3: TGCAGTGCTAGAGGGTCGGGGGCTGGTGAAAAACTGTTTTTT.

This rearrangement joins TRBV7-9 to TRBJ1-1; D gene unclear. The CDR3 runs to 14 residues. CDR1 is SEHNR, CDR2 FQNEAQ, per germline (reference sequence). V lost 5 bases, J lost 8 bases, and 18 bases lay in between. The DNA of the CDR3 is TGTGCCAGCAGCCGGCTAGACTCCACCCAAGAAGCTTTCTTT. Translated, it gives CASSRLDSTQEAFF.